This is a list of T cell receptor beta chains from one sample in a study of neoadjuvant nivolumab and ipilimumab in lung cancer. The table came from immunoSEQ multiplex PCR; TCRdb's copy has only in-frame clones and leaves some out. The table has 15,000 to 20,000 clones, 70% to 80% seen once. Specimen: tumor tissue, collected after neoadjuvant nivolumab, alone or with ipilimumab, at or shortly before surgery. All receptors derive from an adult with non-small cell lung cancer. CDR3s include the opening cysteine and the closing phenylalanine or tryptophan. The D gene is left open where the match is weak. Only some rows state a clone size, as once, few, many or a class for expanded clones.

J gene | clone size | CDR3 length | V gene | D gene | CDR3 DNA | CDR3 protein
TRBJ2-5 | . | 10 | TRBV6-6 | . | TGTGCCAGCGGGGGAGAGACCCAGTACTTC | CASGGETQYF
TRBJ2-5 | . | 13 | TRBV15 | . | TGTGCCACCAGCATTGGACGGCAAGAGACCCAGTACTTC | CATSIGRQETQYF
TRBJ1-1 | . | 12 | TRBV6-1 | . | TGTGCCAGCAGTGAACAGAACACTGAAGCTTTCTTT | CASSEQNTEAFF
TRBJ2-1 | once | 15 | TRBV7-8 | TRBD2 | TGTGCCAGCAGCTTATCTGGGCTAGCGGGGAGTGAGCAGTTCTTC | CASSLSGLAGSEQFF
TRBJ2-5 | . | 14 | TRBV7-8 | TRBD2 | TGTGCCAGCAGCTTTAGCGGGGCACAAGAGACCCAGTACTTC | CASSFSGAQETQYF
TRBJ1-3 | once | 15 | TRBV7-2 | . | TGTGCCAGCAGTCTCGTATGGTTCTCTGGAAACACCATATATTTT | CASSLVWFSGNTIYF
TRBJ1-6 | . | 15 | TRBV6-1 | . | TGTGCCAGCAGAGTGATCTCCAGGAATAATTCACCCCTCCACTTT | CASRVISRNNSPLHF
TRBJ2-7 | . | 15 | TRBV7-9 | TRBD2 | TGTGCCAGCAGCTTGCTAGCGGGGGTCACCTACGAGCAGTACTTC | CASSLLAGVTYEQYF
TRBJ1-2 | few | 14 | TRBV2 | TRBD1 | TGTGCCAGCAGTGAGGACAGGGCGAGATATGGCTACACCTTC | CASSEDRARYGYTF
TRBJ2-7 | . | 11 | TRBV7-2 | . | TGTGCCAGCAGCCTCTCCTACGAGCAGTACTTC | CASSLSYEQYF
TRBJ2-5 | . | 14 | TRBV2 | . | TGTGCCAGCAGCCGACAGTCATCGGCAGAGACCCAGTACTTC | CASSRQSSAETQYF
TRBJ2-7 | . | 14 | TRBV4-1 | TRBD2 | TGCGCCAGCAGCTACATGGCGGGGGAGGACGAGCAGTACTTC | CASSYMAGEDEQYF
TRBJ2-7 | . | 12 | TRBV18 | . | TGTGCCAGCTCACCATCCCCCTACGAGCAGTACTTC | CASSPSPYEQYF
TRBJ1-1 | . | 11 | TRBV28 | . | TGTGCCAGCAGCTATTACACTGAAGCTTTCTTT | CASSYYTEAFF
TRBJ1-2 | . | 14 | TRBV11-2 | TRBD1 | TGTGCCAGCAGCCCCGGGACAGGGTACTATGGCTACACCTTC | CASSPGTGYYGYTF
TRBJ2-1 | . | 15 | TRBV6-1 | . | TGTGCCAGCAGTGAGATAGAAACAGGGAATCCTGAGCAGTTCTTC | CASSEIETGNPEQFF
TRBJ1-6 | . | 16 | TRBV25-1 | . | TGTGCCACACCACCGGGACTTTGGTCCTATAATTCACCCCTCCACTTT | CATPPGLWSYNSPLHF
TRBJ2-2 | few | 16 | TRBV5-6 | TRBD1 | TGTGCCAGCAGCTTGGGGGACAGAGAGAACACCGGGGAGCTGTTTTTT | CASSLGDRENTGELFF
TRBJ2-7 | . | 11 | TRBV29-1 | . | TGCAGCGTTGGAGGGGCGTACGAGCAGTACTTC | CSVGGAYEQYF
TRBJ2-5 | . | 11 | TRBV6-6 | . | TGTGCCAGCAGTTACGAGAAGACCCAGTACTTC | CASSYEKTQYF
TRBJ2-1 | . | 14 | TRBV11-2 | . | TGTGCCAGCAGCCCAGTCCGGGACTACAATGAGCAGTTCTTC | CASSPVRDYNEQFF
TRBJ2-1 | once | 14 | TRBV29-1 | TRBD2 | TGCAGCGCGGGCTATAGCGGGGGGACTAATGAGCAGTTCTTC | CSAGYSGGTNEQFF
TRBJ1-2 | . | 14 | TRBV11-1 | TRBD1 | TGTGCCAGCAGCTTGACAGGGGGCTCCTATGGCTACACCTTC | CASSLTGGSYGYTF
TRBJ2-7 | . | 13 | TRBV6-5 | . | TGTGCCAGCAGTTACGAGCGTAGGTACGAGCAGTACTTC | CASSYERRYEQYF
TRBJ1-1 | . | 14 | TRBV6-5 | TRBD1 | TGTGCCAGCAGGCCGGGACAGAGGAGAACTGAAGCTTTCTTT | CASRPGQRRTEAFF
TRBJ1-2 | . | 14 | TRBV6-5 | TRBD1 | TGTGCCAGCAGTCCAAGACAGGGGGCCTATGGCTACACCTTC | CASSPRQGAYGYTF
TRBJ1-2 | . | 13 | TRBV6-1 | . | TGTGCCAGCACGGGTTCAAAAAAATATGGCTACACCTTC | CASTGSKKYGYTF
TRBJ2-1 | few | 14 | TRBV19 | TRBD2 | TGTGCCAGTAGTTTTAGCGGGGGGGCCACTGAGCAGTTCTTC | CASSFSGGATEQFF
TRBJ1-2 | . | 11 | TRBV20-1 | . | TGCAGTGCTAGAGATCTGGATGGCTACACCTTC | CSARDLDGYTF
TRBJ2-4 | . | 15 | TRBV5-4 | TRBD2 | TGTGCCAGCACCCAATTAGGCGGGGGGGCGGACATTCAGTACTTC | CASTQLGGGADIQYF
TRBJ2-7 | once | 13 | TRBV29-1 | . | TGCAGCGTTGGCCAAGGGCCCTCCTACGAGCAGTACTTC | CSVGQGPSYEQYF
TRBJ1-2 | . | 16 | TRBV5-6 | TRBD1 | TGTGCCAGCAGCCTAACAGACAGGGGAGTATACTATGGCTACACCTTC | CASSLTDRGVYYGYTF
TRBJ1-4 | few | 13 | TRBV14 | . | TGTGCCAGCAGCCAGCTCCGAGGCGAAAAACTGTTTTTT | CASSQLRGEKLFF
TRBJ1-6 | . | 14 | TRBV5-1 | TRBD1 | TGCGCCAGCAGCCTGGACAGGACTGTCGTGCCCCTCCACTTT | CASSLDRTVVPLHF
TRBJ2-3 | . | 11 | TRBV29-1 | . | TGCAGCGGGGGGAGCACAGATACGCAGTATTTT | CSGGSTDTQYF
TRBJ2-3 | . | 15 | TRBV11-3 | TRBD2 | TGTGCCAGCAGCCTCGGGACTAGCGTTACAGATACGCAGTATTTT | CASSLGTSVTDTQYF
TRBJ2-2 | . | 16 | TRBV4-1 | TRBD1 | TGCGCCAGCAGCCAGATCGGGACAGCGAACACCGGGGAGCTGTTTTTT | CASSQIGTANTGELFF
TRBJ1-2 | . | 15 | TRBV5-4 | . | TGTGCCAGCAGCTTGTGGGCCACGGTAGGCTATGGCTACACCTTC | CASSLWATVGYGYTF
TRBJ2-1 | few | 14 | TRBV29-1 | TRBD1 | TGCAGCGTACCTGACAGGGGCGCTAACAATGAGCAGTTCTTC | CSVPDRGANNEQFF
TRBJ2-7 | . | 12 | TRBV7-9 | TRBD1 | TGTGCCAGCAGCGGGACAGGGACCGAGCAGTACTTC | CASSGTGTEQYF
TRBJ1-4 | . | 15 | TRBV7-2 | . | TGTGCCAGCAGCTTAGCCGGGGGACAAGGGGAAAAACTGTTTTTT | CASSLAGGQGEKLFF
TRBJ2-3 | few | 15 | TRBV9 | . | TGTGCCAGCAGCGTAGAGAGGACTAACACAGATACGCAGTATTTT | CASSVERTNTDTQYF
TRBJ1-3 | few | 14 | TRBV27 | . | TGTGCCAGCAGTTCTGGGTCAGCCCTCCACACCATATATTTT | CASSSGSALHTIYF
TRBJ2-5 | . | 11 | TRBV20-1 | . | TGCAGCAGGGGGGTCGGAGAGACCCAGTACTTC | CSRGVGETQYF
TRBJ2-3 | . | 14 | TRBV7-2 | . | TGTGCCAGCAGCACGGACGGGAGCACAGATACGCAGTATTTT | CASSTDGSTDTQYF
TRBJ2-1 | . | 13 | TRBV2 | . | TGTGCCAGCAGTGAACAGGGAATCAATGAGCAGTTCTTC | CASSEQGINEQFF
TRBJ1-1 | . | 15 | TRBV5-5 | . | TGTGCCAGCAGCCCCTGGACAGCCCTGAACACTGAAGCTTTCTTT | CASSPWTALNTEAFF
TRBJ1-1 | . | 16 | TRBV11-2 | . | TGTGCCAGCAGCTTTGGCGGTGGGCGACCGAACACTGAAGCTTTCTTT | CASSFGGGRPNTEAFF
TRBJ1-1 | . | 13 | TRBV14 | . | TGTGCCAGCAGCACCACCCTTTACACTGAAGCTTTCTTT | CASSTTLYTEAFF
TRBJ2-7 | . | 11 | TRBV11-2 | . | TGTGCCAGCAGCTCAAACTACGGGCAGTACTTC | CASSSNYGQYF
TRBJ2-7 | . | 12 | TRBV6-5 | . | TGTGCCAGCAGTTCGGGAGCCTACGAGCAGTACTTC | CASSSGAYEQYF
TRBJ1-1 | few | 13 | TRBV18 | . | TGTGCCAGCTCACAACAGGGGAACACTGAAGCTTTCTTT | CASSQQGNTEAFF